This TCR beta chain was found in a study of regulatory T cells in long-lasting Graves disease. Trimming removed 3 bases from V and 5 bases from J, with 5 bases in between. The V gene's germline CDR1 is MNHEY and CDR2 SMNVEV (reference sequence). This CDR3 is built from 12 residues. As for time point: persistent/refractory GD, antithyroid drugs over 5 years with positive TRAb. The TCR library used RNA extracted from PBMCs. As collected, the peripheral blood samples measured roughly 10 milliliters each and went into EDTA tubes. Arm-PCR of CDR3 regions and iRepertoire HTBI primers were the basis on which TCR beta libraries were built. Per the original methods: Taken together, the samples had 60 to 80 TRBV and some 15 TRBJ segments identified. TCRdb re-derived calls from the multiplex PCR reads in MiXCR, one entry per CDR3 protein. Clone size and V and J calls follow TCRdb, not the original study. The top ten hold 7.8% of the sample, which has some 440,000 distinct CDR3 sequences, less than 25% seen once.

V gene TRBV27 combines with J gene TRBJ2-1; no definite D call. The sequencing here drew on peripheral blood mononuclear cells (PBMCs), taken when the disease was refractory, from a patient treated with antithyroid drugs. The receptor's source is a female donor with Graves disease. In nucleotides, the CDR3 is TGTGCCAGCAGTTTCCTTAACAATGAGCAGTTCTTC. The encoded protein is CASSFLNNEQFF.